This T cell receptor beta chain was sequenced for a study of T cells in Graves' hyperthyroidism and ophthalmopathy. Study observations and caveats: Most thyroid-expanded clonotypes above 0.001 were also found in blood.

As regards this clonotype: Its antigen is as yet unknown.

V lost 2 bases to trimming and J lost 5 bases, with 13 bases between them. CDR3 length: 13 residues. Germline lookup yields CDR1 DFQATT and CDR2 SNEGSKA (reference sequence). RNA transcripts gave rise to amplified TCR beta CDR3 regions. HTBI primers drove first-round RT-PCR of the TCR CDR3. From the multiplex PCR reads, TCRdb called clonotypes with MiXCR, one entry per CDR3 protein. Seen here are about 700,000 distinct CDR3 sequences, less than 45% observed once, and the top ten hold less than 9%. Sequences were obtained from peripheral blood or thyroid tissue (not recorded which). This TCR came from an adult man with Graves' disease, either hyperthyroidism or ophthalmopathy (not recorded which). This rearrangement joins TRBV20-1 to TRBJ2-7, with D possibly matching TRBD1 (6 bases). CDR3 sequence (DNA): TGCAGTGCTAGACAGGGGCCTGGGGACGAGCAGTACTTC. Translation: CSARQGPGDEQYF.